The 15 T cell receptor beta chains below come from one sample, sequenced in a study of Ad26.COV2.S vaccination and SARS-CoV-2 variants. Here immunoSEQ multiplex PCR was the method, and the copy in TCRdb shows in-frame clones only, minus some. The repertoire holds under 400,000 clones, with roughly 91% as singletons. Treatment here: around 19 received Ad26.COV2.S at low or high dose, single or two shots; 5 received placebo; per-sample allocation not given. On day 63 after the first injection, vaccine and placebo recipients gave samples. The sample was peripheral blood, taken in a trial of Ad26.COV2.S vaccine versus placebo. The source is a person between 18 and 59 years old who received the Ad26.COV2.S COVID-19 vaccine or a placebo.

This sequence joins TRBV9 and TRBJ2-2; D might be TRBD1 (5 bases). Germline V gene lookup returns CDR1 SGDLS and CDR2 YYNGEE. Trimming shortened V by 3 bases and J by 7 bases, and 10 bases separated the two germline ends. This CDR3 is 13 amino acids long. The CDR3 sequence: CASSAPGIGELFF. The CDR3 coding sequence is TGTGCCAGCAGCGCCCCAGGGATCGGGGAGCTGTTTTTT.

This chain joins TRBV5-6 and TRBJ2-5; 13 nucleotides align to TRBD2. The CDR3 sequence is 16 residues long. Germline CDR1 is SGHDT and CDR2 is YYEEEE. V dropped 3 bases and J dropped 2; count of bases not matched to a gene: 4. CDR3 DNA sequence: TGTGCCAGCAGCTCCCTACTAGCGGGGGGGCAAGAGACCCAGTACTTC. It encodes CASSSLLAGGQETQYF.

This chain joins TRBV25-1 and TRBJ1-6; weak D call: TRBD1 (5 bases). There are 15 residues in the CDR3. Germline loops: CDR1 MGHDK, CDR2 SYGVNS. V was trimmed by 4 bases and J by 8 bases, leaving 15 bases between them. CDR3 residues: CASSGSQGRDSPLHF. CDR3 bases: TGTGCCAGCAGTGGATCGCAGGGCCGAGATTCACCCCTCCACTTT.

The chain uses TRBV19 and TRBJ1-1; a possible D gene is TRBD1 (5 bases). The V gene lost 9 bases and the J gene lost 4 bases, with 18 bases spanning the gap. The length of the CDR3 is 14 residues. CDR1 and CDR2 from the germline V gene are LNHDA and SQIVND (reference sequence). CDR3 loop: CASTSGGKATEAFF. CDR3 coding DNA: TGTGCCAGCACATCGGGGGGGAAAGCCACTGAAGCTTTCTTT.

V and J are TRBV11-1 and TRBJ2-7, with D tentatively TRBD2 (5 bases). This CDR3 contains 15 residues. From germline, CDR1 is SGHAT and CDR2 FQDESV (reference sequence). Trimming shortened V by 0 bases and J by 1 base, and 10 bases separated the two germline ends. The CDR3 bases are TGTGCCAGCAGCTTAGCCCGGGGTCTTTCCTACGAGCAGTACTTC. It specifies CASSLARGLSYEQYF. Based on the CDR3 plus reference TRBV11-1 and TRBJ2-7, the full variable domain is EAEVAQSPRYKITEKSQAVAFWCDPISGHATLYWYRQILGQGPELLVQFQDESVVDDSQLPKDRFSAERLKGVDSTLKIQPAELGDSAMYLCASSLARGLSYEQYFGPGTRLTVT.

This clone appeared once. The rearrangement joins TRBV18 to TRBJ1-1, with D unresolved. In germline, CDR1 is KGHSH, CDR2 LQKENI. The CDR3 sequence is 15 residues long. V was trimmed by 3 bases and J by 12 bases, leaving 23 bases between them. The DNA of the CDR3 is TGTGCCAGCTCACCTCCCGACCGGTGGGTTGGAAGAACTTTCTTT. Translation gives CASSPPDRWVGRTFF.

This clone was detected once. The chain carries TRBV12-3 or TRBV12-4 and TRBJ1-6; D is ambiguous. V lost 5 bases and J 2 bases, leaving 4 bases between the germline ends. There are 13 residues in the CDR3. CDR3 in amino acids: CASSPTYNSPLHF. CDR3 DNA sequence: TGTGCCAGCAGTCCCACCTATAATTCACCCCTCCACTTT.

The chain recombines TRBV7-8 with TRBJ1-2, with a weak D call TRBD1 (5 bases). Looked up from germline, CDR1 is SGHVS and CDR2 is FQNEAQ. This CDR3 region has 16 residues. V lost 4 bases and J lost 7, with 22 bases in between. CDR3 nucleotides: TGTGCCAGCAGCTCCCCAGTCGACAGAAGGCCAGGTGGCTACACCTTC. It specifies CASSSPVDRRPGGYTF.

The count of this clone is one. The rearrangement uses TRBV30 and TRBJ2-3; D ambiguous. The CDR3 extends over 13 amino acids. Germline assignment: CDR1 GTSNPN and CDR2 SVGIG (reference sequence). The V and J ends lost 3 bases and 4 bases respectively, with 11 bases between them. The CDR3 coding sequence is TGTGCCTGGAGAGGAAAGGGCTCAGATACGCAGTATTTT. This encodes CAWRGKGSDTQYF.

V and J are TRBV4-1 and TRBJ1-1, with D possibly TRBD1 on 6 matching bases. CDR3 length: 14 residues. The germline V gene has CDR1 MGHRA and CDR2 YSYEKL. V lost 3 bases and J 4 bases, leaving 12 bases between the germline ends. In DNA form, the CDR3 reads TGCGCCAGCAGCCACACCAGGGGTGGCACTGAAGCTTTCTTT. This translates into CASSHTRGGTEAFF.

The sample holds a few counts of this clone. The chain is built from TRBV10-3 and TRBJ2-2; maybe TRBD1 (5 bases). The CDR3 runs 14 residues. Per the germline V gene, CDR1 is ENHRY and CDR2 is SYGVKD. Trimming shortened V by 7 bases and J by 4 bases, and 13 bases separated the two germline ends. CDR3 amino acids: CAITTDTITGELFF. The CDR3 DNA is TGTGCCATCACTACGGACACCATCACCGGGGAGCTGTTTTTT.

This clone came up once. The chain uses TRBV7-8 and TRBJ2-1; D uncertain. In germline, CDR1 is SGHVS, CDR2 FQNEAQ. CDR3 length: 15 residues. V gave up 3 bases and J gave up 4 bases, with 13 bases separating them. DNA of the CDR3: TGTGCCAGCAGCTTTTTGGGGTCCTCTTACAATGAGCAGTTCTTC. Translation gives CASSFLGSSYNEQFF.

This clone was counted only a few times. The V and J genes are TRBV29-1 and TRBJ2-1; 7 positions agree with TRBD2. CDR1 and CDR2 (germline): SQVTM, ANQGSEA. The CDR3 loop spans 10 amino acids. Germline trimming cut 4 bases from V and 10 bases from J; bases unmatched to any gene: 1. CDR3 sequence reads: CSVGGGEQFF. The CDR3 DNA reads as TGCAGCGTTGGCGGGGGAGAGCAGTTCTTC.

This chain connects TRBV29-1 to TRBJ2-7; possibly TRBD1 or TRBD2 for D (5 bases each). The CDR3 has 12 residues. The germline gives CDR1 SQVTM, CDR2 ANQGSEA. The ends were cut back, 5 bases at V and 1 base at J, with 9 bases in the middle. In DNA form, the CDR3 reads TGCAGCGTTTCCGGGGCTTCCTACGAGCAGTACTTC. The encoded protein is CSVSGASYEQYF.

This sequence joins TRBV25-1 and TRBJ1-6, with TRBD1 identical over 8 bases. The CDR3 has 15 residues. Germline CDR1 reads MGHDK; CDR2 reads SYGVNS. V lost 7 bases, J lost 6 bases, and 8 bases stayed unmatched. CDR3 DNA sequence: TGTGCCAGCAAAAGAACAGGGGGTCTTAATTCACCCCTCCACTTT. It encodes CASKRTGGLNSPLHF.